In this sample, the clone carrying this T cell receptor beta chain turned up a few times. Its specificity is not known. V was shortened by 8 bases and J by 1 base, with 29 bases between the two germline ends. The germline V gene has CDR1 SGHAT and CDR2 FQDESV (reference sequence). The length of the CDR3 is 20 residues. Donors were systemically healthy Caucasian individuals from Russia aged about 6 to 95 years. The use of a sample-barcoded 5' primer and a J-beta primer mix characterized a second PCR of about 7 to 12 cycles. Each CDR3 protein is one row after TCRdb ran MiXCR on the 5' RACE reads. The sample yields 1 million or so distinct CDR3 sequences, under 30% seen once. This sample is part of a study of blood T cells in healthy people across ages. Study-wide points: Investigators treated diversity estimates from one million T cells as underestimates.

This same sample was also taken into another study, of T cells of mothers and their children.

The sequencing sample was made of blood. The sequence was collected from a girl aged 2-10 years in good health. The gene calls are TRBV11-1 and TRBJ2-2; a weak D match, TRBD2 (6 bases). In DNA, the CDR3 is TGTGCCAGCCGCCCGAACGTACGGGAGCCTTTAACTAAGAACACCGGGGAGCTGTTTTTT. It specifies CASRPNVREPLTKNTGELFF.